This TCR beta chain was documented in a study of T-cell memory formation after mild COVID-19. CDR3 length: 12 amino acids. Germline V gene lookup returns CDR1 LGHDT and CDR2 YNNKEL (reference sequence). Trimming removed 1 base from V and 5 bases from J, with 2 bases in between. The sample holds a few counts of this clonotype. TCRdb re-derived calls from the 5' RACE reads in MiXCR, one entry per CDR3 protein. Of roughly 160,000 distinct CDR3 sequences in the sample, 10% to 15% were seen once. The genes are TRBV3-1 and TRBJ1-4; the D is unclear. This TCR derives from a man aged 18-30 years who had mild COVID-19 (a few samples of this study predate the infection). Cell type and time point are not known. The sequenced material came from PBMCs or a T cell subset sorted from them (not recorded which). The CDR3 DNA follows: TGTGCCAGCAGCCAAGCGAATGAAAAACTGTTTTTT. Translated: CASSQANEKLFF.